This TCR beta chain derives from a study of blood T cell repertoires in COVID-19. Turning to the study itself: Sites across the United States, Italy and Spain contributed samples from acute and convalescent COVID-19. The cDNA or gDNA used as material had been derived from T cells, B-cell-depleted T cells, or PBMCs.

This CDR3 is built from 14 residues. The ends were cut back, 1 base at V and 0 bases at J, with 6 bases in the middle. Germline CDR1 and CDR2: MNHEY and SVGAGI. Authors' methods: Nucleated cell counts were estimated from reference gene primer amplification. Clones were read by immunoSEQ multiplex PCR, and TCRdb kept only the in-frame ones, dropping some. The V and J calls and the clone size are those of that table, but D and trimming were determined from the DNA. Of 150,000 to 200,000 clones listed, more than 85% were seen once; the top ten hold just over 2.5%. In Seattle, patients joined the study during active infection and were tracked longitudinally.

This TCR was sampled from an elderly woman with COVID-19, enrolled during active disease. Sequenced input: peripheral blood. The chain has TRBV6-5 and TRBJ1-1; D call uncertain. The CDR3 spells CASSYYLVNTEAFF. Written as DNA, the CDR3 is TGTGCCAGCAGTTACTATCTAGTGAACACTGAAGCTTTCTTT.